The 2 T cell receptor beta chains listed next were all sequenced from one sample in a study of tissue T cells after allogeneic stem cell transplantation. Some clones are missing from TCRdb's copy, which holds only in-frame ones; the method was immunoSEQ multiplex PCR. There are 800 to 1,100 clones in the sample; under 45% occur only once, and 43% lies in the top ten. The specimen comprised stomach tissue, sampled at autopsy. The receptors were sampled from a female patient aged 40 to 75 with steroid-refractory graft-versus-host disease after an allogeneic stem cell transplant. Part of the T cells may come from the graft donor.

This clone was detected only a few times. The V and J genes are TRBV6-5 and TRBJ1-6, with 7 bases aligning to TRBD1. CDR3 length: 15 residues. CDR1 and CDR2 (germline): MNHEY, SVGAGI. V trimming: 6 bases; J trimming: 9 bases; junction bases outside the gene matches: 11. The CDR3 protein is CASRMTGSVSSPLHF. CDR3 coding DNA: TGTGCCAGCAGGATGACAGGGTCGGTTAGTTCACCCCTCCACTTT.

The V and J genes are TRBV6-5 and TRBJ2-3; D might be TRBD1 (5 bases). This CDR3 spans 14 amino acids. V dropped 2 bases and J dropped 4 bases, with 10 bases sitting between them. Germline V lookup: CDR1 MNHEY, CDR2 SVGAGI. CDR3 protein: CASSYRTSPDTQYF. The CDR3 bases are TGTGCCAGCAGTTACAGGACATCCCCAGATACGCAGTATTTT.